Shown below are 32 T cell receptor beta chains from a single sample sequenced in a study of blood T cells in healthy people across ages. The use of a sample-barcoded 5' primer and a J-beta primer mix characterized a second PCR of roughly 7 to 11 cycles. MiXCR was run by TCRdb on the 5' RACE reads, yielding one entry per CDR3 protein. The sample includes 1,500,000 or so distinct CDR3 sequences, roughly 60% of them seen just once. The sample consisted of blood. These receptors originate from a man aged 18 to 30 in good health.

This clonotype was seen a handful of times. The genes are TRBV3-1 and TRBJ2-7, with D possibly TRBD1 on 6 matching bases. The CDR3 has 15 amino acids. Trimming pared 1 base from V and 0 bases from J, leaving 10 bases between. Germline values: CDR1 LGHDT, CDR2 YNNKEL (reference sequence). CDR3 coding DNA: TGTGCCAGCAGCCAAGTGAACAGGGTCTCCTACGAGCAGTACTTC. Translated: CASSQVNRVSYEQYF.

This clonotype has more than one count but fewer than ten. The chain links TRBV3-1 to TRBJ1-5; no definite D call. The V gene lost 1 base and the J gene lost 7 bases, with 8 bases spanning the gap. Germline V gene data show CDR1 as LGHDT and CDR2 as YNNKEL (reference sequence). The CDR3 has 13 residues. CDR3 sequence: CASSQGRIQPQHF. In nucleotides, the CDR3 is TGTGCCAGCAGCCAAGGACGGATCCAGCCCCAGCATTTT.

CDR3 DNA: TGCAGTGCTAGAGATTGGGGGGGCGCGGGTGGAAACACCATATATTTT. As protein: CSARDWGGAGGNTIYF. The gene calls are TRBV20-1 and TRBJ1-3; D is possibly TRBD1 (6 bases). The CDR3 consists of 16 residues. Trimming took 0 bases from V and 3 from J, leaving 15 bases between them. In germline, CDR1 is DFQATT, CDR2 SNEGSKA (reference sequence).

The chain recombines TRBV6-6 with TRBJ2-2; D might be TRBD1 (6 bases). The germline CDR1 and CDR2 sequences are MNHNY and SVGAGI (reference sequence). With 6 bases removed from V and 6 bases from J, the gap between germline ends came to 17 bases. This CDR3 region has 15 residues. This chain's CDR3 is CASRGTPFPPGELFF. The CDR3 nucleotides read TGTGCCAGCAGGGGGACACCGTTTCCCCCCGGGGAGCTGTTTTTT.

V gene TRBV20-1 combines with J gene TRBJ2-7; D possibly corresponds to TRBD2 (7 bases). The CDR3 covers 14 residues. Trimming took off 6 bases at V and 1 base at J, with 16 bases between the two ends. Germline values: CDR1 DFQATT, CDR2 SNEGSKA (reference sequence). The CDR3 sequence is CSAGGGYRSYEQYF. The CDR3 DNA follows: TGCAGTGCGGGAGGGGGGTATCGATCCTACGAGCAGTACTTC.

The sample holds a few counts of this clonotype. This chain uses TRBV6-2 or TRBV6-3 with TRBJ2-1, with TRBD2 matching over 14 bases. The CDR3 covers 15 residues. In germline, CDR1 is MNHEY, CDR2 SVGEGT. V lost 10 bases to trimming and J lost 4 bases; unmatched junction nucleotides: 6. The CDR3 sequence: CATAGLAGDYNEQFF. In DNA, the CDR3 is TGTGCCACCGCGGGACTAGCGGGGGATTACAATGAGCAGTTCTTC.

The chain couples TRBV29-1 to TRBJ2-6; 7 nucleotides match TRBD2. Germline V gene lookup returns CDR1 SQVTM and CDR2 ANQGSEA. V lost 6 bases, J lost 1 base, and 3 bases stayed unmatched. The CDR3 sequence is 14 residues long. The DNA for the CDR3 is TGCAGCGTAGGGAGGGTTTCTGGGGCCAACGTCCTGACTTTC. Residues: CSVGRVSGANVLTF.

This sequence joins TRBV5-1 and TRBJ2-4; D remains unclear. Germline lookup yields CDR1 SGHRS and CDR2 YFSETQ. The CDR3 is 16 amino acids. V dropped 3 bases and J dropped 2 bases, with 15 bases sitting between them. CDR3: CASSWPQGATKNIQYF. The CDR3 DNA reads TGCGCCAGCAGCTGGCCGCAAGGTGCTACCAAAAACATTCAGTACTTC.

Comments on this clonotype: Sequence at one end of the junction differs from germline and may be a read error. The chain uses TRBV28 and TRBJ1-5; a possible D gene is TRBD1 (5 bases). The CDR3 consists of 13 residues. The germline CDR1 and CDR2 sequences are MDHEN and SYDVKM. The CDR3 DNA follows: TGTGCCAGCATGGACATGAGCAAGCAGCCCCAGCATTTT. Amino acids: CASMDMSKQPQHF.

The chain combines TRBV2 with TRBJ2-7; 8 bases match TRBD2. The J call may be wrong; the DNA end is better matched by TRBJ2-5. Germline lookup yields CDR1 SNHLY and CDR2 FYNNEI. This CDR3 spans 15 amino acids. CDR3 coding DNA: TGTGCCAGCAGTGAAGGACTAGCGCTCAAAGAGACCCAGTACTTC. It is translated as CASSEGLALKETQYF.

The rearrangement joins TRBV12-3 or TRBV12-4 to TRBJ1-2; D is unresolved. This CDR3 comprises 13 residues. The germline V and J ends were trimmed by 5 bases and 4 bases, with 11 bases remaining between them. DNA of the CDR3: TGTGCCAGCAGTGCGGGTCTTCCCTATGGCTACACCTTC. Protein product: CASSAGLPYGYTF.

The gene calls are TRBV7-2 and TRBJ2-1, with 11 nucleotides matching TRBD2. V lost 0 bases and J lost 6; bases outside the gene matches: 13. The CDR3 runs to 19 residues. Germline CDR1 and CDR2: SGHTA and FQGNSA. Written as DNA, the CDR3 is TGTGCCAGCAGCTTAGCGGATACTAGCGGGAGACAGGGGTCCAATGAGCAGTTCTTC. Translated: CASSLADTSGRQGSNEQFF.

The rearrangement joins TRBV12-3 or TRBV12-4 to TRBJ2-6; 8 nucleotides line up with TRBD1. The V gene end was trimmed by 6 bases and the J gene end by 2 bases; junction bases not matched to a gene: 6. There are 16 residues in the CDR3. CDR3 nucleotides: TGTGCCAGCAGACCACGGACAGGGACTGGGGCCAACGTCCTGACTTTC. Amino acids: CASRPRTGTGANVLTF.

This clonotype turned up a few times. V gene TRBV29-1 combines with J gene TRBJ2-7; no clear D. Germline V gene data show CDR1 as SQVTM and CDR2 as ANQGSEA. V was clipped by 3 bases and J by 0 bases, with 6 bases between them. The CDR3 totals 12 residues. DNA for the CDR3: TGCAGCGTTGAGCTAAGCTCCTACGAGCAGTACTTC. It translates to CSVELSSYEQYF.

This sequence joins TRBV6-1 and TRBJ1-5, with TRBD1 matching over 9 bases. The junction had 8 bases not matched to a gene; V was cut back by 4 bases and J by 1 base. Germline V CDR1 and CDR2: MNHNS, SASEGT. The CDR3 runs to 17 residues. CDR3 in amino acids: CASSGTSGTGSNQPQHF. The CDR3 DNA is TGTGCCAGCAGTGGAACCTCCGGGACAGGGAGCAATCAGCCCCAGCATTTT.

The chain has TRBV7-2 and TRBJ2-1; D gene uncertain. This CDR3 has 16 amino acids. V was pared by 2 bases and J by 0 bases, with 11 bases between. Germline CDR1 is SGHTA and CDR2 is FQGNSA. In nucleotides, the CDR3 is TGTGCCAGCAGCTTAACCCGAACAAGCTCCTACAATGAGCAGTTCTTC. Translated, it gives CASSLTRTSSYNEQFF.

The chain is built from TRBV7-2 and TRBJ2-5; no firm D call. The CDR3 consists of 14 residues. Deletions cut 5 bases from V and 5 bases from J, with 15 bases between. Germline CDR1 is SGHTA and CDR2 is FQGNSA. The CDR3 loop reads CASSPPPLGETQYF. CDR3 bases: TGTGCCAGCAGCCCTCCCCCGCTCGGGGAGACCCAGTACTTC.

The rearrangement joins TRBV12-3 or TRBV12-4 to TRBJ2-5; a weak D match, TRBD1 (5 bases). The tail of the sequence fits TRBJ2-7 better, so the J call may be wrong. The CDR3 is 14 residues long. CDR3: CASRVGLGVAEQYF. The CDR3, as DNA: TGTGCCAGCAGGGTGGGGCTTGGGGTCGCCGAGCAGTACTTC.

J is TRBJ1-1 and V is TRBV12-3 or TRBV12-4; D unresolved. V gave up 7 bases and J gave up 4 bases, with 7 bases separating them. This CDR3 region has 11 residues. CDR3 sequence reads: CASTQVTEAFF. CDR3 sequence (DNA): TGTGCCAGCACCCAGGTCACTGAAGCTTTCTTT.

A single count supports this clonotype. The DNA of the CDR3 is TGTGCCAGCAGCCAAAAAGGGTCCGGGACAGATACGCAGTATTTT. Protein product: CASSQKGSGTDTQYF. The rearrangement uses TRBV3-1 and TRBJ2-3; D gene unclear. Germline CDR1 reads LGHDT; CDR2 reads YNNKEL (reference sequence). The length of the CDR3 is 15 residues. Trimming left V 2 bases short and J 3 bases short, with 12 bases between.

This clonotype occurred a few times. The chain combines TRBV20-1 with TRBJ2-7; D is perhaps TRBD2 (6 bases). Trimming cost V 3 bases and J 7 bases, with 22 bases left between them. CDR1 is DFQATT and CDR2 is SNEGSKA in the germline V gene (reference sequence). The CDR3 is 15 amino acids. The CDR3 spells CSARETGTSWWEQYF. CDR3 coding DNA: TGCAGTGCTAGGGAGACCGGGACTTCGTGGTGGGAGCAGTACTTC.

This clonotype has only one observation. The rearrangement joins TRBV10-3 to TRBJ2-3; 8 bases are a match to TRBD1. The V gene end was trimmed by 4 bases and the J gene end by 6 bases; junction bases not matched to a gene: 6. CDR1 is ENHRY, CDR2 SYGVKD, per germline. The CDR3 covers 14 residues. The DNA for the CDR3 is TGTGCCATCAGTGGAACAGGGGGTAGGGATACGCAGTATTTT. The encoded protein is CAISGTGGRDTQYF.

The genes are TRBV4-1 and TRBJ2-7; a weak D match, TRBD2 (5 bases). The V gene lost 1 base and the J gene lost 5 bases, with 9 bases spanning the gap. From germline, CDR1 is MGHRA and CDR2 YSYEKL. The CDR3 covers 13 residues. The CDR3 reads CASSQVSSDEQYF. The CDR3 DNA follows: TGCGCCAGCAGCCAAGTTAGTAGCGACGAGCAGTACTTC.

Worth noting for this clonotype: A read error may account for a junction end that differs from germline. The J gene is TRBJ2-7, the V gene TRBV7-2; 8 nucleotides align to TRBD2. Germline V gene lookup returns CDR1 SGHTA and CDR2 FQGNSA. The CDR3 has 16 amino acids. CDR3 nucleotides: TGTGCTAGCAGCCACATCGGGACTAGAAGTTTGAATGAGCAGTACTTC. It specifies CASSHIGTRSLNEQYF.

The chain is built from TRBV13 and TRBJ2-3, with unresolved D. The CDR3 has 13 residues. Germline V gene sequence: CDR1 PRHDT, CDR2 FYEKMQ (reference sequence). V was clipped by 6 bases and J by 4 bases, with 11 bases between them. The CDR3: CASSGYRSDTQYF. The CDR3 DNA reads TGTGCCAGCAGTGGGTATAGGTCAGATACGCAGTATTTT.

The genes are TRBV7-2 and TRBJ2-5; the match to TRBD2 covers 11 bases. Per germline, CDR1 SGHTA and CDR2 FQGNSA. V lost 4 bases to trimming and J lost 2 bases; unmatched junction nucleotides: 12. This CDR3 has 18 residues. CDR3: CASSSRPRLAGLQETQYF. The CDR3 nucleotides read TGTGCCAGCAGCTCCCGGCCTCGACTAGCGGGGTTACAAGAGACCCAGTACTTC.

The genes are TRBV29-1 and TRBJ2-7; a possible D gene is TRBD1 (6 bases). Germline lookup yields CDR1 SQVTM and CDR2 ANQGSEA. The CDR3 runs to 13 residues. Trimming took off 2 bases at V and 3 bases at J, with 11 bases between the two ends. CDR3 sequence reads: CSVERDTLYEQYF. For the CDR3, the DNA is TGCAGCGTTGAAAGGGACACCCTCTACGAGCAGTACTTC.

V and J are TRBV6-5 and TRBJ1-2; unclear D gene. V dropped 0 bases and J dropped 3 bases, with 8 bases sitting between them. Germline V gives CDR1 MNHEY, CDR2 SVGAGI. This CDR3 has 14 amino acids. The CDR3 region is CASSYSAKYYGYTF. CDR3 DNA: TGTGCCAGCAGTTACTCGGCAAAATACTATGGCTACACCTTC.

This chain uses TRBV29-1 with TRBJ1-2; 7 bases are a match to TRBD1. Germline CDR1 and CDR2: SQVTM and ANQGSEA. J gave up 6 bases and V 5 bases, and 12 bases lay outside the gene matches. This CDR3 spans 14 amino acids. The CDR3 DNA is TGCAGCGTTTCCGGGGACAGAATTGACGATGGCTACACCTTC. It yields the protein CSVSGDRIDDGYTF. The whole variable domain, remainder taken from reference TRBV29-1 and TRBJ1-2, is SAVISQKPSRDICQRGTSLTIQCQVDSQVTMMFWYRQQPGQSLTLIATANQGSEATYESGFVIDKFPISRPNLTFSTLTVSNMSPEDSSIYLCSVSGDRIDDGYTFGSGTRLTVV.

The sample holds a few counts of this clonotype. The rearrangement joins TRBV29-1 to TRBJ2-7, with 11 bases lining up with TRBD2. With V trimmed by 4 bases and J by 6 bases, 11 bases remained unmatched. Per germline, CDR1 SQVTM and CDR2 ANQGSEA. CDR3 length equals 15 residues. CDR3 protein: CSVAPTSGKRSEQYF. CDR3 sequence (DNA): TGCAGCGTTGCCCCGACTAGCGGGAAAAGGAGCGAGCAGTACTTC.

The CDR3 DNA is TGCAGTGCTAGAGTGGGACAGGGAAAAGATGAGCAGTTCTTC. It codes for CSARVGQGKDEQFF. The chain has TRBV20-1 and TRBJ2-1; 9 bases agree with TRBD1. The CDR3 contains 14 residues. With 1 base clipped from V and 8 bases from J, the junction kept 6 bases outside the gene matches. Germline-derived CDR1 and CDR2 are DFQATT and SNEGSKA (reference sequence).

J is TRBJ2-1 and V is TRBV20-1; the match to TRBD2 covers 9 bases. The CDR3 has 15 residues. V dropped 7 bases and J dropped 0; count of bases not matched to a gene: 7. Germline assignment: CDR1 DFQATT and CDR2 SNEGSKA (reference sequence). CDR3 region: CSVRQLAGSYNEQFF. CDR3 nucleotides: TGCAGTGTTCGACAACTAGCGGGCTCCTACAATGAGCAGTTCTTC.